Below are 10 T cell receptor beta chains sequenced from a single sample in a study of T cell repertoires in cytomegalovirus infection (dated by TCRdb to about 2019). Sequencing used an Illumina HiSeq 1500. TCRdb took the public reads, trimmed them with fastp at Q25, ran MiXCR for clone calling and kept in-frame beta chains. Entries that share a CDR3 protein sequence are merged under the most common genes and DNA. This sample holds 90,000 to 120,000 distinct CDR3 sequences; about 25% were observed only once. Approximately 39% of the sample belongs to the ten largest clones. Material for sequencing was CD8+ T cells from PBMCs. These receptors were collected from a human donor in good health (CMV status not recorded). Some clones in this sample may be carry-over from other donors' samples.

The chain recombines TRBV2 with TRBJ1-4, with 7 bases matching TRBD1. V lost 7 bases to trimming and J lost 7 bases; unmatched junction nucleotides: 9. Per germline, CDR1 SNHLY and CDR2 FYNNEI. CDR3 length equals 14 residues. The CDR3 protein is CASTPGQLLEKLFF. CDR3 DNA sequence: TGTGCCAGCACACCGGGACAGCTACTTGAAAAACTGTTTTTT.

Ten or more counts support this clonotype. This rearrangement joins TRBV7-2 to TRBJ2-7, with a weak D call TRBD2 (5 bases). The germline V gene has CDR1 SGHTA and CDR2 FQGNSA. Deletions cut 1 base from V and 2 bases from J, with 15 bases between. The CDR3 has 16 amino acids. CDR3 region: CASSLDVSGQPYEQYF. DNA for the CDR3: TGTGCCAGCAGCTTAGATGTCAGCGGCCAGCCCTACGAGCAGTACTTC. The full variable domain, with the rest looked up from reference TRBV7-2 and TRBJ2-7, is GAGVSQSPSNKVTEKGKDVELRCDPISGHTALYWYRQSLGQGLEFLIYFQGNSAPDKSGLPSDRFSAERTGGSVSTLTIQRTQQEDSAVYLCASSLDVSGQPYEQYFGPGTRLTVT.

The V call is TRBV4-3, the J call TRBJ1-2; a weak D match, TRBD1 (5 bases). Germline V lookup: CDR1 LGHNA, CDR2 YSLEER. The V end lost 1 base, the J end lost 6 bases, and 15 bases lay between the germline ends. This CDR3 is 15 amino acids long. CDR3: CASSQASGGTNGYTF. The DNA for the CDR3 is TGCGCCAGCAGCCAAGCGTCCGGGGGGACTAATGGCTACACCTTC.

This chain connects TRBV7-9 to TRBJ2-5, with 8 bases aligning to TRBD2. CDR3 size: 16 residues. Germline CDR1 reads SEHNR; CDR2 reads FQNEAQ (reference sequence). V was pared by 4 bases and J by 5 bases, with 12 bases of the junction left unmatched. The CDR3 sequence: CASSSTTWTSRETQYF. Written as DNA, the CDR3 is TGTGCCAGCAGCTCCACCACGTGGACTAGCAGGGAGACCCAGTACTTC.

This chain connects TRBV7-8 to TRBJ2-7; D ambiguous. CDR1 is SGHVS and CDR2 is FQNEAQ in the germline V gene. V dropped 5 bases and J dropped 6 bases, with 8 bases sitting between them. This CDR3 comprises 11 residues. For the CDR3, the DNA is TGTGCCAGCAGCAGCGTGGGCGAGCAGTACTTC. Its translation: CASSSVGEQYF.

The genes are TRBV12-3 or TRBV12-4 and TRBJ2-5; TRBD2 aligns across 15 bases. The CDR3 loop spans 16 amino acids. V dropped 5 bases and J dropped 5; count of bases not matched to a gene: 6. This CDR3 reads CASSLGLAGGSETQYF. As DNA, the CDR3 is TGTGCCAGCAGTCTCGGACTAGCGGGGGGGAGTGAGACCCAGTACTTC.

This clonotype has just a few counts. The V and J genes are TRBV12-5 and TRBJ2-3, with no clear D. This CDR3 spans 14 amino acids. V shed 3 bases and J shed 2 bases, with 9 bases lying between them. CDR1 and CDR2 (germline): LGHNT, FRNRAP. For the CDR3, the DNA is TGTGCTAGTGGTTTATCCCAGGCCACAGATACGCAGTATTTT. It yields the protein CASGLSQATDTQYF.

This clonotype was recorded a few times. This sequence joins TRBV11-2 and TRBJ2-1; 8 bases are a match to TRBD2. V trimming: 4 bases; J trimming: 7 bases; junction bases outside the gene matches: 9. The V gene's germline CDR1 is SGHAT and CDR2 FQNNGV. The CDR3 is 15 amino acids. The chain's CDR3 is CASSSLADPGNEQFF. CDR3 bases: TGTGCCAGCAGCTCACTAGCGGACCCCGGGAATGAGCAGTTCTTC.

The rearrangement uses TRBV7-9 and TRBJ2-1; the match to TRBD1 covers 10 bases. The CDR3 totals 16 residues. Germline assignment: CDR1 SEHNR and CDR2 FQNEAQ (reference sequence). J lost 5 bases, V lost 5 bases, and 9 bases had no gene match. This chain's CDR3 is CASSVDRDRGNNEQFF. The CDR3 DNA sequence: TGTGCCAGCAGCGTCGACCGGGACAGGGGCAACAATGAGCAGTTCTTC. The variable domain in full, with the rest retrieved from reference TRBV7-9 and TRBJ2-1, is DTGVSQNPRHKITKRGQNVTFRCDPISEHNRLYWYRQTLGQGPEFLTYFQNEAQLEKSRLLSDRFSAERPKGSFSTLEIQRTEQGDSAMYLCASSVDRDRGNNEQFFGPGTRLTVL.

This chain uses TRBV24-1 with TRBJ2-3; 7 bases match TRBD1. Looked up from germline, CDR1 is KGHDR and CDR2 is SFDVKD. The CDR3 length is 17 residues. The ends lost 4 bases at V and 3 bases at J; junction bases unmatched: 12. The CDR3 region has the DNA TGTGCCACCAGTGAGCCCTCAGGACAGGATGGAACAGATACGCAGTATTTT. Protein: CATSEPSGQDGTDTQYF.